Listed here are 14 T cell receptor beta chains from one sample, sequenced in a study of neurological immune-mediated disorders. Using its own MiXCR run on the 5' RACE reads, TCRdb lists one record per CDR3 protein. The sample holds approximately 48,000 distinct CDR3 sequences, about 9.3% seen once. The sequenced sample consisted of PBMCs. These receptors all come from a man between 70 and 80 years old with HTLV-1-associated myelopathy (HAM/TSP).

The chain uses TRBV6-5 and TRBJ2-4; D unclear. The CDR3 is 16 amino acids. Per the germline V gene, CDR1 is MNHEY and CDR2 is SVGAGI. Trimming stripped 5 bases from V and 0 bases from J, with 14 bases between. CDR3 region: CASSPSYNRAKNIQYF. CDR3 nucleotides: TGTGCCAGCAGTCCCTCTTATAATAGAGCCAAAAACATTCAGTACTTC.

The sample holds many counts of this clonotype. The V gene is TRBV5-1, the J gene TRBJ2-7, with 11 bases aligning to TRBD2. J was trimmed by 4 bases and V by 4 bases; bases with no gene match: 7. The CDR3 runs to 15 residues. Per germline, CDR1 SGHRS and CDR2 YFSETQ. The DNA for the CDR3 is TGCGCCAGCAGCCTACGTAGCGGGAGGGAGTACGAGCAGTACTTC. Its translation is CASSLRSGREYEQYF.

This clonotype is categorized as medium-sized. V gene TRBV12-3 or TRBV12-4 combines with J gene TRBJ1-1; D is undetermined. There are 15 residues in the CDR3. Between the trimmed V and J ends, which lost 3 bases and 0 bases, there was a span of 11 bases. The CDR3 bases are TGTGCCAGCAGTTTTAGCCCGACCCTGAACACTGAAGCTTTCTTT. This gives the protein CASSFSPTLNTEAFF.

Points on this clonotype: A much larger clone sits a single nucleotide away, making a read error possible. V and J are TRBV11-3 and TRBJ1-1; D unresolved. CDR3 size: 13 residues. Deletions cut 2 bases from V and 1 base from J, with 5 bases between. Germline V CDR1 and CDR2: SGHNT, YENEEA. In DNA form, the CDR3 reads TGTGCCAGCAGCTTACTAGGGAACACTGAAGCTTTCTTT. Residues: CASSLLGNTEAFF.

The sample holds many counts of this clonotype. This sequence joins TRBV7-2 and TRBJ1-1; maybe TRBD1 (5 bases). Trimming stripped 5 bases from V and 4 bases from J, with 17 bases between. The CDR3 totals 15 residues. In germline, CDR1 is SGHTA, CDR2 FQGNSA. CDR3 residues: CASSTQGRSTTEAFF. DNA of the CDR3: TGTGCCAGCAGCACGCAGGGACGCAGCACCACTGAAGCTTTCTTT.

This clonotype was detected many times. V usage is TRBV5-5 and J usage is TRBJ2-5; TRBD2 is a possible D gene (5 bases). Germline CDR1 is SGHKS and CDR2 is YYEKEE (reference sequence). The V end lost 0 bases, the J end lost 4 bases, and 10 bases lay between the germline ends. The length of the CDR3 is 14 residues. The CDR3, as DNA: TGTGCCAGCAGCTTGGCCGTCGGGGTAGAGACCCAGTACTTC. This sequence encodes CASSLAVGVETQYF. The full variable domain, completed using reference TRBV5-5 and TRBJ2-5, is DAGVTQSPTHLIKTRGQQVTLRCSPISGHKSVSWYQQVLGQGPQFIFQYYEKEERGRGNFPDRFSARQFPNYSSELNVNALLLGDSALYLCASSLAVGVETQYFGPGTRLLVL.

Ten or more counts support this clonotype. The chain is built from TRBV6-1 and TRBJ2-7; the match to TRBD2 covers 12 bases. The CDR3 has 17 residues. With V trimmed by 3 bases and J by 2 bases, 8 bases remained unmatched. Germline values: CDR1 MNHNS, CDR2 SASEGT. In nucleotides, the CDR3 is TGTGCCAGCAGTGACGACGGACTAGCGGGAAGTACCTACGAGCAGTACTTC. Encoded protein: CASSDDGLAGSTYEQYF.

This clonotype was detected ten times or more. In DNA, the CDR3 is TGTGCCAGCAGTTTCCTAGCGGGAGTGAACTACAATGAGCAGTTCTTC. It specifies CASSFLAGVNYNEQFF. This chain uses TRBV12-3 or TRBV12-4 with TRBJ2-1, with 10 positions matching TRBD2. The junction had 5 bases not matched to a gene; V was cut back by 3 bases and J by 3 bases. The CDR3 totals 16 residues.

This clonotype was recorded at least ten times. The chain links TRBV12-3 or TRBV12-4 to TRBJ2-4; D is possibly TRBD1 (5 bases). Trimming removed 3 bases from V and 5 bases from J, with 14 bases in between. This CDR3 region has 15 residues. The CDR3 spells CASSFRALTENIQYF. The DNA of the CDR3 is TGTGCCAGCAGTTTTCGTGCCCTGACAGAAAACATTCAGTACTTC.

This clonotype has ten or more counts. This rearrangement joins TRBV20-1 to TRBJ2-1; 15 nucleotides agree with TRBD2. Germline CDR1 is DFQATT and CDR2 is SNEGSKA (reference sequence). V lost 1 base, J lost 1 base, and 11 bases stayed unmatched. This CDR3 is 20 amino acids long. CDR3 coding DNA: TGCAGTGCTAGAGGTCAGGCAGGACTAGCGGGAGGGCCTTCCTACAATGAGCAGTTCTTC. Its protein product is CSARGQAGLAGGPSYNEQFF.

This clonotype was observed many times. The rearrangement uses TRBV25-1 and TRBJ1-1; TRBD1 agrees at 7 bases. This CDR3 region has 12 residues. In germline, CDR1 is MGHDK, CDR2 SYGVNS. The V and J ends lost 5 bases and 10 bases, in that order; junction bases with no gene match: 7. The CDR3 bases are TGTGCCAGCAGTAGACAGGGAGTGCGAGCTTTCTTT. Protein product: CASSRQGVRAFF.

This clonotype rates as medium-sized. The chain uses TRBV20-1 and TRBJ2-3; possibly TRBD2 for D (6 bases). The CDR3 extends over 16 amino acids. Trimming cost V 6 bases and J 1 base, with 20 bases left between them. Looked up from germline, CDR1 is DFQATT and CDR2 is SNEGSKA (reference sequence). The CDR3 sequence is CSATREYYWGTDTQYF. CDR3 DNA: TGCAGTGCAACGCGGGAATACTATTGGGGCACAGATACGCAGTATTTT.

This clonotype was picked up many times. This chain connects TRBV7-2 to TRBJ2-1; the D gene is possibly TRBD2 (5 bases). Between the trimmed V and J ends, which lost 1 base and 9 bases, there was a span of 10 bases. Germline assignment: CDR1 SGHTA and CDR2 FQGNSA. This CDR3 is built from 13 residues. The CDR3 sequence is CASSLERAAEQFF. The CDR3 coding sequence is TGTGCCAGCAGCTTAGAGAGGGCCGCTGAGCAGTTCTTC.

This clonotype was counted at least ten times. The chain is built from TRBV6-2 or TRBV6-3 and TRBJ2-1; D possibly matches TRBD1 or TRBD2 (5 bases each). Germline CDR1 MNHEY, CDR2 SVGEGT. The ends were cut back, 4 bases at V and 4 bases at J, with 11 bases in the middle. This CDR3 contains 14 residues. DNA of the CDR3: TGTGCCAGCAGTTCCGGGGCCCATTACAATGAGCAGTTCTTC. It encodes CASSSGAHYNEQFF.